The source of this T cell receptor beta chain is a study of shared clonotypes between healthy human individuals. Profiling relied on immunoSEQ multiplex PCR, and the TCRdb table lists in-frame clones only, not all of them. The repertoire holds over a million clones, with approximately 98.5% as singletons. The length of the CDR3 is 14 residues. V was cut by 2 bases and J by 1 base, with 8 bases left in between. The germline CDR1 and CDR2 sequences are GTSNPN and SVGIG (reference sequence). Sequenced material: naive CD4+ T cells sorted from blood. Indicated subset: CD45RA+ positively selected. The source is a man aged 25 to 45 in good health. This chain joins TRBV30 and TRBJ2-2; no firm D call. DNA for the CDR3: TGTGCCTGGAGTCGGGTAATGAACACCGGGGAGCTGTTTTTT. It codes for CAWSRVMNTGELFF. Looking up the rest from reference TRBV30 and TRBJ2-2 gives the full variable domain: SQTIHQWPATLVQPVGSPLSLECTVEGTSNPNLYWYRQAAGRGLQLLFYSVGIGQISSEVPQNLSASRPQDRQFILSSKKLLLSDSGFYLCAWSRVMNTGELFFGEGSRLTVL.